The 11 T cell receptor beta chains listed next were all sequenced from one sample in a study of identical twins. Using its own MiXCR run on the 5' RACE reads, TCRdb lists one record per CDR3 protein. The sample lists 640,000 or so distinct CDR3 sequences, approximately 6.1% seen once, with 1.5% to 2% in the top ten. Source material: naive T cells sorted from blood. These receptor sequences come from a man between 18 and 35 years old in good health.

This clonotype occurred many times. V is TRBV7-2 and J is TRBJ2-7, with D hard to call. This CDR3 region has 15 residues. The ends were cut back, 0 bases at V and 2 bases at J, with 11 bases in the middle. The germline gives CDR1 SGHTA, CDR2 FQGNSA. The chain's CDR3 is CASSLALVSAYEQYF. In DNA, the CDR3 is TGTGCCAGCAGCTTAGCGCTTGTCTCAGCCTACGAGCAGTACTTC.

In this sample, this clonotype turned up many times. V and J are TRBV7-2 and TRBJ2-1; TRBD2 might be the D (5 bases). The CDR3 is 14 residues long. Trimming removed 5 bases at V and 8 bases at J, with 16 bases between. Germline V lookup: CDR1 SGHTA, CDR2 FQGNSA. The CDR3 DNA reads TGTGCCAGCAGCATAAGGACCCGGGGAGATGAGCAGTTCTTC. Translated, it gives CASSIRTRGDEQFF.

This clonotype was observed at least ten times. The chain has TRBV9 and TRBJ2-1, with D possibly TRBD2 on 9 matching bases. Germline loops: CDR1 SGDLS, CDR2 YYNGEE. CDR3 size: 19 residues. Trimming removed 2 bases from V and 6 bases from J, with 27 bases in between. The CDR3 sequence: CASSVRTGTGGRAFNEQFF. In DNA form, the CDR3 reads TGTGCCAGCAGCGTCCGGACAGGGACAGGCGGGAGGGCCTTCAATGAGCAGTTCTTC.

This clonotype was detected a few times. This rearrangement joins TRBV11-2 to TRBJ2-1; D is unresolved. CDR1 and CDR2 from the germline V gene are SGHAT and FQNNGV. The CDR3 has 14 amino acids. Trimming removed 4 bases from V and 4 bases from J, with 11 bases in between. CDR3 sequence (DNA): TGTGCCAGCAGCTGGATGGTCGCATACAATGAGCAGTTCTTC. It is translated as CASSWMVAYNEQFF.

This clonotype was observed many times. The chain links TRBV7-9 to TRBJ1-3; no clear D. The ends were cut back, 5 bases at V and 0 bases at J, with 11 bases in the middle. Germline V gives CDR1 SEHNR, CDR2 FQNEAQ (reference sequence). This CDR3 has 15 residues. The CDR3 here is CASSPRTNSGNTIYF. The CDR3 DNA reads as TGTGCCAGCAGCCCCCGGACTAACTCTGGAAACACCATATATTTT.

The genes are TRBV13 and TRBJ2-4, with D hard to call. The CDR3 is 14 residues long. Germline values: CDR1 PRHDT, CDR2 FYEKMQ (reference sequence). V was shortened by 0 bases and J by 14 bases, with 17 bases between the two germline ends. CDR3 residues: CASSLGRAAGMEYF. The DNA of the CDR3 is TGTGCCAGCAGCTTAGGCCGAGCCGCAGGCATGGAGTACTTC.

This clonotype was seen at least ten times. The V and J genes are TRBV5-1 and TRBJ2-2; 11 nucleotides line up with TRBD2. Germline assignment: CDR1 SGHRS and CDR2 YFSETQ. The CDR3 spans 15 residues. J gave up 6 bases and V 9 bases, and 10 bases lay outside the gene matches. CDR3 in amino acids: CATKGLAGGPGELFF. CDR3 nucleotides: TGCGCCACCAAGGGGCTAGCGGGAGGCCCCGGGGAGCTGTTTTTT.

This clonotype was counted ten times or more. This chain joins TRBV29-1 and TRBJ2-3; possibly TRBD2 for D (5 bases). V lost 3 bases to trimming and J lost 1 base, with 8 bases between them. The CDR3 covers 13 residues. The germline V gene encodes CDR1 SQVTM and CDR2 ANQGSEA. CDR3 DNA: TGCAGCGTTGAGTTCGGGGGCACAGATACGCAGTATTTT. The encoded protein is CSVEFGGTDTQYF.

This clonotype was found a few times. The V and J genes are TRBV18 and TRBJ2-6; perhaps TRBD1 as D (6 bases). The CDR3 contains 17 residues. V was shortened by 1 base and J by 0 bases, with 10 bases between the two germline ends. Per germline, CDR1 KGHSH and CDR2 LQKENI. Here the CDR3 reads CASSPRQGSSGANVLTF. CDR3 DNA sequence: TGTGCCAGCTCACCACGGCAGGGGAGCTCTGGGGCCAACGTCCTGACTTTC. Looking up the rest from reference TRBV18 and TRBJ2-6 gives the full variable domain: NAGVMQNPRHLVRRRGQEARLRCSPMKGHSHVYWYRQLPEEGLKFMVYLQKENIIDESGMPKERFSAEFPKEGPSILRIQQVVRGDSAAYFCASSPRQGSSGANVLTFGAGSRLTVL.

There are many counts of this clonotype. The gene calls are TRBV6-5 and TRBJ2-3; weak D call: TRBD2 (5 bases). The germline gives CDR1 MNHEY, CDR2 SVGAGI. V was shortened by 4 bases and J by 4 bases, with 12 bases between the two germline ends. This CDR3 spans 14 amino acids. CDR3 sequence (DNA): TGTGCCAGCAGTTTGACGGGATTATCAGATACGCAGTATTTT. Encoded protein: CASSLTGLSDTQYF.

V is TRBV5-1 and J is TRBJ2-4; 9 bases align to TRBD2. From germline, CDR1 is SGHRS and CDR2 YFSETQ. This CDR3 contains 19 residues. V was clipped by 0 bases and J by 1 base; unmatched bases: 11. The CDR3 bases are TGCGCCAGCAGCTTGGGGCGGGAGGGCCGATTTATGGCCAAAAACATTCAGTACTTC. This codes for CASSLGREGRFMAKNIQYF.